These 3 T cell receptor beta chains came from one sample sequenced in a study of cytomegalovirus exposure and HLA in healthy donors. Primers: 60 Vbeta forward and 13 Jbeta reverse. TCRdb's copy holds only in-frame clones and misses some; the assay was immunoSEQ multiplex PCR. The profile shows more than 110,000 clones, 78% of them singletons. Sequencing was done on a sample of PBMCs. The source is a male donor in good health and CMV-seronegative.

The rearrangement joins TRBV27 to TRBJ2-7; 8 bases line up with TRBD1. The CDR3 totals 14 residues. Unmatched junction bases numbered 12, after V lost 8 bases and J lost 6 bases. Germline CDR1 and CDR2: MNHEY and SMNVEV (reference sequence). The CDR3 DNA is TGTGCCAGCGAGTCCGGACAGGGAATATGCGAGCAGTACTTC. Translating it yields CASESGQGICEQYF.

The chain links TRBV19 to TRBJ1-2, with 7 bases identical to TRBD1. Germline V lookup: CDR1 LNHDA, CDR2 SQIVND (reference sequence). CDR3 length equals 13 residues. Germline trimming cut 5 bases from V and 14 bases from J; bases unmatched to any gene: 14. CDR3 nucleotide sequence: TGTGCCAGTAGTGTTGAGACAGGGAGGTCTCATACCTTC. This sequence encodes CASSVETGRSHTF.

The V gene is TRBV19, the J gene TRBJ2-7; 8 bases align to TRBD1. V was clipped by 2 bases and J by 3 bases; unmatched bases: 6. Germline CDR1 reads LNHDA; CDR2 reads SQIVND (reference sequence). This CDR3 is built from 15 residues. The CDR3 protein is CASSIRDRTLYEQYF. The CDR3 DNA follows: TGTGCCAGTAGTATACGGGACAGGACCCTCTACGAGCAGTACTTC.